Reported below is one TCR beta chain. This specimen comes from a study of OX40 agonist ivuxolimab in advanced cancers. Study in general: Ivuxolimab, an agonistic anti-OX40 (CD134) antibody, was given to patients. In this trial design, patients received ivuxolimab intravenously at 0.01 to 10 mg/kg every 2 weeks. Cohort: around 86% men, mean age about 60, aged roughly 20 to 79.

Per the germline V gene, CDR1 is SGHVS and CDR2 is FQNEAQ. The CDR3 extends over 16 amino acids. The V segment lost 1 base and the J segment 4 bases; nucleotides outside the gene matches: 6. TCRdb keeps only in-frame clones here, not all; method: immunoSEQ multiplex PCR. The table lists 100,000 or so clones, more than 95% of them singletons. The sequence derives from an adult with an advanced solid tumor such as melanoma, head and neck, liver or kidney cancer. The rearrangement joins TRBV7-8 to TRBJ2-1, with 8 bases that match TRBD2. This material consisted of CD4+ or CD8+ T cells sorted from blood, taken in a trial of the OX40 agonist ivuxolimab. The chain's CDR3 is CASSLESASGYNEQFF. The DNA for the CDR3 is TGTGCCAGCAGCTTAGAGTCCGCTAGCGGGTACAATGAGCAGTTCTTC.